Shown below are 8 T cell receptor beta chains from a single sample sequenced in a study of T cells in Graves' hyperthyroidism and ophthalmopathy. TCR beta CDR3 regions were amplified from RNA transcripts. Researchers ran a first-round RT-PCR on the TCR CDR3 using the HTBI primer set. MiXCR was run by TCRdb on the multiplex PCR reads, yielding one entry per CDR3 protein. The table lists 250,000 to 350,000 distinct CDR3 sequences, approximately 17% of them singletons. Source material: blood. The receptors originated from a man aged 25-40 years with Graves' hyperthyroidism.

The chain employs TRBV12-3 or TRBV12-4 and TRBJ1-6, with TRBD1 matching 7 bases. CDR3 length: 13 amino acids. J lost 14 bases, V lost 3 bases, and 7 bases had no gene match. This CDR3 is CASSFRTGQTLHF. The CDR3 DNA is TGTGCCAGCAGTTTTCGGACAGGTCAAACCCTCCACTTT.

The chain is built from TRBV6-6 and TRBJ1-3; D remains ambiguous. This CDR3 contains 12 residues. Germline CDR1 is MNHNY and CDR2 is SVGAGI (reference sequence). V dropped 0 bases and J dropped 11 bases, with 8 bases sitting between them. CDR3 coding DNA: TGTGCCAGCAGTTACTCCCACGTCCCCATATATTTT. Amino acid sequence: CASSYSHVPIYF.

This clonotype was seen repeatedly, ten times or more. The chain employs TRBV27 and TRBJ2-7; tentative D call: TRBD1 (5 bases). With 2 bases removed from V and 6 bases from J, the gap between germline ends came to 14 bases. Germline CDR1 and CDR2: MNHEY and SMNVEV (reference sequence). The CDR3 is 14 amino acids. The chain's CDR3 is CASSLTGTVLEQYF. In DNA form, the CDR3 reads TGTGCCAGCAGTTTAACAGGTACCGTCCTCGAGCAGTACTTC.

The table lists this clonotype with many counts. The chain joins TRBV7-3 to TRBJ2-4; 10 bases are a match to TRBD2. The CDR3 is 17 amino acids. J lost 3 bases, V lost 3 bases, and 8 bases had no gene match. Germline CDR1 SGHTA, CDR2 FQGTGA. In DNA form, the CDR3 reads TGTGCCAGCAGCTTTACTTATAGCGGGAGGCACAAAAACATTCAGTACTTC. Its translation is CASSFTYSGRHKNIQYF.

This clonotype was detected ten times or more. The chain joins TRBV20-1 to TRBJ1-1, with TRBD1 matching over 7 bases. The V gene end was trimmed by 6 bases and the J gene end by 5 bases; junction bases not matched to a gene: 12. The germline CDR1 and CDR2 sequences are DFQATT and SNEGSKA (reference sequence). The CDR3 loop spans 14 amino acids. The CDR3, as DNA: TGCAGTGCCACCCATAACAGGGGAGGGACTGAAGCTTTCTTT. Its protein is CSATHNRGGTEAFF.

This clonotype was picked up a small number of times. The chain joins TRBV6-1 to TRBJ1-6; 8 nucleotides match TRBD1. The CDR3 sequence is 16 residues long. After removal of 5 bases from V and 7 bases from J, the junction contained 10 bases not matched to a gene. Per germline, CDR1 MNHNS and CDR2 SASEGT. The CDR3 nucleotides are TGTGCCAGCAGTCCCCTCGCCGGGACAGGAAATTCACCCCTCCACTTT. Its protein product is CASSPLAGTGNSPLHF.

Ten or more counts support this clonotype. The rearrangement links TRBV7-9 to TRBJ2-1; 9 nucleotides line up with TRBD2. CDR1 is SEHNR and CDR2 is FQNEAQ in the germline V gene (reference sequence). V lost 7 bases to trimming and J lost 5 bases; unmatched junction nucleotides: 3. The CDR3 has 13 amino acids. The CDR3 DNA reads as TGTGCCAGCACGTGGACTAGCGACAATGAGCAGTTCTTC. Translating gives CASTWTSDNEQFF. The entire variable domain, with the rest obtained from reference TRBV7-9 and TRBJ2-1, is as follows: DTGVSQNPRHKITKRGQNVTFRCDPISEHNRLYWYRQTLGQGPEFLTYFQNEAQLEKSRLLSDRFSAERPKGSFSTLEIQRTEQGDSAMYLCASTWTSDNEQFFGPGTRLTVL.

This chain connects TRBV28 to TRBJ1-5; D not resolved. Looked up from germline, CDR1 is MDHEN and CDR2 is SYDVKM. The germline V and J ends were trimmed by 1 base and 6 bases, with 7 bases remaining between them. This CDR3 has 13 residues. The chain's CDR3 is CASSLSAGQPQHF. In DNA, the CDR3 is TGTGCCAGCAGTTTATCTGCGGGTCAGCCCCAGCATTTT.